Included here is one TCR beta chain sequence, with context. Per the study methods: The authors estimated nucleated cell counts from reference gene primer amplification. The protocol was immunoSEQ multiplex PCR, while the TCRdb copy is restricted to in-frame clones and leaves out a portion. The V and J calls and clone size are taken from that table; D and trimming were inferred from the DNA. The repertoire holds approximately 89,000 clones, roughly four fifths seen once, with about an eighth in the top ten. Germline CDR1 reads KGHDR; CDR2 reads SFDVKD. The trim removed 4 bases at V and 2 bases at J, leaving 4 bases unmatched. The CDR3 has 15 amino acids. The data belong to a study of blood T cell repertoires in COVID-19. About the study: Samples of COVID-19 (acute and convalescent) were obtained from the United States, Italy and Spain. T cells, B-cell-depleted T cells, or PBMCs supplied cDNA or gDNA.

J is TRBJ2-7 and V is TRBV24-1, with 10 bases identical to TRBD2. The source of this sequence is a human donor in a cohort sampled during active COVID-19. The sequenced sample consisted of peripheral blood. The CDR3: CATSDQSGGAYEQYF. As DNA, the CDR3 is TGTGCCACCAGTGACCAGAGCGGGGGGGCCTACGAGCAGTACTTC.